The source of this T cell receptor beta chain is a study of tumor-infiltrating lymphocytes in primary liver carcinoma (dated by TCRdb to about 2017). Context from the whole study: Between November 2015 and March 2016, 5 or 6 patients in China with histopathologically diagnosed primary liver carcinoma had their tumors surgically resected. The five patients, three men and two women aged 30 to 69 years, had hepatocellular carcinoma (four) or combined HCC and intrahepatic cholangiocarcinoma (one). The five patients had tumors of stage T1-T3 N0M0, with maximum diameters ranging from roughly 4.2 to 10 cm. Each sample produced about 3.5 to 8 million productive TCRbeta reads, and read depth showed no significant difference between tissue types. The study combined TCRbeta repertoire sequencing, expression microarrays and whole-exome sequencing across five regions of each liver tumor, with adjacent normal tissue and blood. TCRbeta repertoire sequencing covered 35 specimens from 5 patients: 25 or so tumor regions, 5 adjacent noncancerous liver tissues and 5 peripheral blood samples. Repertoires from technical replicates were highly reproducible, with mean shared-clone rates around 0.87 and correlation coefficients above 0.95. Beyond this particular receptor, the publication reports: Since the samples were bulk and unsorted, there was no way to compare CD4+ and CD8+ T cell repertoires. Compared with blood, tumors had a significantly larger share of the repertoire taken up by the top 250 clones (p = 0.039). Repertoire overlap was higher between tumor regions (mean about 36%) than tumor-adjacent (around 17%) or tumor-blood (approximately 15%) pairs, consistent with antigen-driven expansion. Because only the TCR beta chain was sequenced and unpaired alpha chains were not captured, true repertoire diversity is likely underestimated. The study included only five patients, and the authors note findings should be validated in a larger study.

Starting from about 500 ng total RNA, TCRbeta-specific cDNA was produced by reverse transcription with a constant-region primer and ProtoScript II reverse transcriptase. Construction of the TCRbeta libraries relied on three nested rounds of multiplex PCR, following a slightly modified ARM-PCR procedure. Each of the first two PCR rounds ran for 9 to 11 cycles using multiplex TRBV1-TRBV30 forward primers together with a Cbeta reverse primer. Sample barcodes and Illumina adapters were added in a final 25-cycle PCR using Deep VentR polymerase. Before sequencing, amplicons of 200-500 bp were purified from gel using a QIAquick gel extraction kit. An Illumina HiSeq 2500 was used to sequence the TCRbeta amplicons with 250-bp paired-end reads. Per the authors' processing: Trimmomatic v0.33 was used to quality-trim the reads, and FLASH v1.2.11 was used to merge paired reads so that full CDR3 sequences could be recovered. V, D and J germline segments were assigned to the rearranged TCRbeta sequences using MiGEC v1.2.1b. Clonotype statistics and Shannon-Wiener diversity indices were calculated with VDJtools v1.0.0. To reduce sampling bias, subsequent analyses other than the diversity analysis used only the 250 most abundant clonotypes in each sample. The public reads were reprocessed in TCRdb via fastp at Q25 and MiXCR, keeping in-frame beta chains. CDR3 protein duplicates are merged, each entry listing the most common genes and DNA. The V and J calls were determined by TCRdb, not by the authors. The sample records about 330,000 distinct CDR3 sequences, roughly 61% of which are singletons. 6.5% of the sample is taken by the ten largest.

Blood RNA was extracted from unsorted whole blood with TRIzol reagent; germline DNA came from the DNeasy Blood & Tissue kit. At the time of sampling, the patients had chronic HBV infection and had not received any treatment. Before surgery, 4 to 5 milliliters of peripheral blood were collected into K2EDTA tubes. In the case of this clonotype: Its antigen remains unidentified. At one end, the junction sequence differs from germline, possibly due to a read error.

From cysteine to phenylalanine, the CDR3 is 11 amino acids long. The retained sequence is limited to the CDR3, 33 bases, with the frame set at the first base. The germline V gene (reference sequence) provides CDR1 PRHDT and CDR2 FYEKMQ. Recombination linked TRBV13 to TRBJ2-3, with no reliable assignment of the D segment. The sample comprised peripheral blood. The clonotype comes from a man in his forties or fifties with primary liver carcinoma and hepatitis B virus infection. The CDR3 in this case is CASGLTGTQYF. The DNA is TGTGCCAGCGGCTTAACCGGTACGCAGTATTTT.